These 3 T cell receptor beta chains were all obtained from the same sample, sequenced in a study of cytomegalovirus exposure and HLA in healthy donors. The primer mix had 60 Vbeta and 13 Jbeta primers. Assay used: immunoSEQ multiplex PCR; TCRdb lists only in-frame clones, some missing. The sample yields 87,000 or so clones, of which the top ten take up roughly 15%. What was sequenced was PBMCs. These receptors were taken from a man aged 45 to 65 in good health and CMV-seropositive.

The J gene is TRBJ1-2, the V gene TRBV5-6; 8 bases line up with TRBD1. The trim removed 4 bases at V and 2 bases at J, leaving 10 bases unmatched. Germline CDR1 is SGHDT and CDR2 is YYEEEE. The CDR3 extends over 16 amino acids. In DNA, the CDR3 is TGTGCCAGCAGCCAACGGACAGGGACATACAACTATGGCTACACCTTC. It specifies CASSQRTGTYNYGYTF. The full variable domain, with the rest looked up from reference TRBV5-6 and TRBJ1-2, is DAGVTQSPTHLIKTRGQQVTLRCSPKSGHDTVSWYQQALGQGPQFIFQYYEEEERQRGNFPDRFSGHQFPNYSSELNVNALLLGDSALYLCASSQRTGTYNYGYTFGSGTRLTVV.

V and J are TRBV7-9 and TRBJ2-5; 11 bases match TRBD2. Trimming took 10 bases from V and 1 from J; bases not matched to a gene: 14. This CDR3 is built from 17 residues. Germline CDR1 and CDR2: SEHNR and FQNEAQ (reference sequence). CDR3 DNA sequence: TGTGCCACTTGGGCTAGCGGGAGGCCCCCGGTCCAAGAGACCCAGTACTTC. Its protein is CATWASGRPPVQETQYF.

The rearrangement links TRBV7-8 to TRBJ1-2; 10 bases match TRBD1. The CDR3 extends over 16 amino acids. The germline gives CDR1 SGHVS, CDR2 FQNEAQ. The J segment lost 4 bases and the V segment lost 2 bases, leaving 7 bases of the junction unmatched. CDR3 in amino acids: CASSLRQGAAGYGYTF. CDR3 DNA sequence: TGTGCCAGCAGCTTACGACAGGGGGCGGCGGGCTATGGCTACACCTTC.